This T cell receptor beta chain was found in a study of shared clonotypes between healthy human individuals. Study-wide context: A couple of female and a few male donors aged 18 to 49 were enrolled. Broader study findings: Generally, naive subsets (rather than memory subsets) showed larger estimated richness.

Naive CD8 cells were CD45RO-negative, positively selected for CCR7, excluding terminally differentiated effector memory CD45RA+ cells. Healthy and HIV-negative, the adult donors had no recent acute infections or vaccinations. Original analysis: For the immunoSEQ data, sequences were junction-only without quality scores, so filtering differed. Generated by immunoSEQ multiplex PCR, the TCRdb table keeps only in-frame clones and is missing some. V and J calls and clone size are copied from that table; D and trimming were computed from the DNA. The data hold over 2 million clones, with about 95% observed a single time. This CDR3 is built from 15 residues. Germline-derived CDR1 and CDR2 are LGHNA and YSLEER. The trim removed 0 bases at V and 5 bases at J, leaving 7 bases unmatched. Concerning this clone: The target antigen is unknown.

V and J are TRBV4-3 and TRBJ2-7; TRBD2 matches at 7 bases. This receptor was identified in a man aged 18 to 30 in good health. The material sequenced was naive CD8+ T cells sorted from blood. CDR3 coding DNA: TGCGCCAGCAGCCAAGATGAGCGGGATTACCACGAGCAGTACTTC. It encodes CASSQDERDYHEQYF.